The rows below give T cell receptor beta chains drawn from one sample of a study of regulatory T cells in long-lasting Graves disease. TCRdb reprocessed the multiplex PCR reads via MiXCR and lists one record per CDR3 protein. The sample has 560,000 or so distinct CDR3 sequences; 15% to 20% are singletons. These data also formed part of another study, on T cells in Graves' hyperthyroidism and ophthalmopathy.

The specimen was peripheral blood mononuclear cells (PBMCs), collected at new diagnosis, from a patient treated with antithyroid drugs. These receptor sequences come from a man younger than 30 with Graves disease. CDR3s include the opening cysteine and the closing phenylalanine or tryptophan. Fields, in order: CDR3 DNA, CDR3 protein, D gene, V gene, J gene, clone size. The D gene is left open where the match is weak. Clone size, where shown, is once, few, many, or a class for clones that have expanded.

cdr3_nt: TGTGCCAGCACCGAGGGACTAGCGGTCTGGTGGCAGTACTTC
cdr3_aa: CASTEGLAVWWQYF
d_call: TRBD2
v_call: TRBV6-1
j_call: TRBJ2-7
clone_size: many

cdr3_nt: TGTGCCAGCAGCTTGGGGGCTGGCGGACTCTACGAGCAGTACTTC
cdr3_aa: CASSLGAGGLYEQYF
d_call: .
v_call: TRBV7-3
j_call: TRBJ2-7
clone_size: many

cdr3_nt: TGTGCCAGCAGTTTATCCGACAGGGGGCACACAGATACGCAGTATTTT
cdr3_aa: CASSLSDRGHTDTQYF
d_call: TRBD1
v_call: TRBV27
j_call: TRBJ2-3
clone_size: few

cdr3_nt: TGTGCCAGCAGGGACAGGGTAAATAGCAATCAGCCCCAGCATTTT
cdr3_aa: CASRDRVNSNQPQHF
d_call: TRBD1
v_call: TRBV6-1
j_call: TRBJ1-5
clone_size: .

cdr3_nt: TGTGCCAGTAGTATCAACAGGAGGAACACTGAAGCTTTCTTT
cdr3_aa: CASSINRRNTEAFF
d_call: .
v_call: TRBV19
j_call: TRBJ1-1
clone_size: .

cdr3_nt: TGCAGTGCTAGGGGAACAAGGGACAATGAGCAGTTCTTC
cdr3_aa: CSARGTRDNEQFF
d_call: .
v_call: TRBV20-1
j_call: TRBJ2-1
clone_size: many

cdr3_nt: TGTGTCAGCAATCGGGGTCGGGCCACCGGGGAGCTGTTTTTT
cdr3_aa: CVSNRGRATGELFF
d_call: .
v_call: TRBV28
j_call: TRBJ2-2
clone_size: .

cdr3_nt: TGCAGCGTTGATGTCCAGCAGGAGGCCCAAGGCTACACCTTC
cdr3_aa: CSVDVQQEAQGYTF
d_call: .
v_call: TRBV29-1
j_call: TRBJ1-2
clone_size: .

cdr3_nt: TGCAGTGCTGATACACTGATAGCGTCAGGATCCTACAATGAGCAGTTCTTC
cdr3_aa: CSADTLIASGSYNEQFF
d_call: .
v_call: TRBV20-1
j_call: TRBJ2-1
clone_size: many

cdr3_nt: TGCGCCAGCAGCTTGGGGTTCGGGAACGGTGCAGATACGCAGTATTTT
cdr3_aa: CASSLGFGNGADTQYF
d_call: .
v_call: TRBV5-1
j_call: TRBJ2-3
clone_size: many

cdr3_nt: TGTGCCAGCAGTGCGCTAGCGGGATTTGGCGGGGAGCTGTTTTTT
cdr3_aa: CASSALAGFGGELFF
d_call: TRBD2
v_call: TRBV28
j_call: TRBJ2-2
clone_size: many

cdr3_nt: TGTGCCAGCAGCTCAGGGTTTTTGACTGAAGCTTTCTTT
cdr3_aa: CASSSGFLTEAFF
d_call: .
v_call: TRBV6-1
j_call: TRBJ1-1
clone_size: many

cdr3_nt: TGTGCCAGCACCCTTGCTGGGGTGAACACTGAAGCTTTCTTT
cdr3_aa: CASTLAGVNTEAFF
d_call: .
v_call: TRBV12-3/TRBV12-4
j_call: TRBJ1-1
clone_size: many

cdr3_nt: TGTGCCAGCAGCTTAGTGTTGTTCCCCTCCTACGAGCAGTACTTC
cdr3_aa: CASSLVLFPSYEQYF
d_call: .
v_call: TRBV7-2
j_call: TRBJ2-7
clone_size: few

cdr3_nt: TGTGCCACGACGGGGGGGGCCCTCTATGGCTACACCTTC
cdr3_aa: CATTGGALYGYTF
d_call: .
v_call: TRBV10-3
j_call: TRBJ1-2
clone_size: many

cdr3_nt: TGTGCCAGCTCACCCCAAAGGGTGCCGGGCCCAGAGACCCAGTACTTC
cdr3_aa: CASSPQRVPGPETQYF
d_call: .
v_call: TRBV18
j_call: TRBJ2-5
clone_size: few

cdr3_nt: TGTGCCAGCAGTTATCCGGGACAACTCTACGAGCAGTACTTC
cdr3_aa: CASSYPGQLYEQYF
d_call: .
v_call: TRBV6-5
j_call: TRBJ2-7
clone_size: .

cdr3_nt: TGTGCCAGCAGACAAGGCAGGGACCCTGGAAACACCATATATTTT
cdr3_aa: CASRQGRDPGNTIYF
d_call: .
v_call: TRBV6-1
j_call: TRBJ1-3
clone_size: .

cdr3_nt: TGTGCCAGCAGTGAAGCGCTTGGGACAGCTGGAAACACCATATATTTT
cdr3_aa: CASSEALGTAGNTIYF
d_call: TRBD1
v_call: TRBV2
j_call: TRBJ1-3
clone_size: .

cdr3_nt: TGTGCCAGCAGCTTGTTGGTCAGCAAAGGACAGCCCCAGCATTTT
cdr3_aa: CASSLLVSKGQPQHF
d_call: .
v_call: TRBV5-6
j_call: TRBJ1-5
clone_size: .

cdr3_nt: TGTGCCAGCAGTTACGGGCAAGGGGGTGAGCAGTTCTTC
cdr3_aa: CASSYGQGGEQFF
d_call: .
v_call: TRBV6-2/TRBV6-3
j_call: TRBJ2-1
clone_size: few

cdr3_nt: TGTGCCAGCACCAATGGGGCCGGGGAGCTGTTTTTT
cdr3_aa: CASTNGAGELFF
d_call: .
v_call: TRBV7-9
j_call: TRBJ2-2
clone_size: many

cdr3_nt: TGTGCCAGCAGTGAAGCTCGTTACAATGAGCAGTTCTTC
cdr3_aa: CASSEARYNEQFF
d_call: .
v_call: TRBV2
j_call: TRBJ2-1
clone_size: .

cdr3_nt: TGTGCCAGCAGTTTAGAGGAGGAGCAGTACTTC
cdr3_aa: CASSLEEEQYF
d_call: .
v_call: TRBV28
j_call: TRBJ2-7
clone_size: many

cdr3_nt: TGTGCCACCAGTGATCCGCGACAGGGAGGAGAGACCCAGTACTTC
cdr3_aa: CATSDPRQGGETQYF
d_call: .
v_call: TRBV24-1
j_call: TRBJ2-5
clone_size: many

cdr3_nt: TGCGCCAGCAGCCATGACCTCTCGATTACCGAGCAGTACTTC
cdr3_aa: CASSHDLSITEQYF
d_call: .
v_call: TRBV4-1
j_call: TRBJ2-7
clone_size: .

cdr3_nt: TGTGCCAGCAGTTTATCGGTGAACACCGGGGAGCTGTTTTTT
cdr3_aa: CASSLSVNTGELFF
d_call: .
v_call: TRBV27
j_call: TRBJ2-2
clone_size: many

cdr3_nt: TGTGCCAGCAGTTACTTGACGGGGAGGTCTCGCTACGAGCAGTACTTC
cdr3_aa: CASSYLTGRSRYEQYF
d_call: .
v_call: TRBV6-2/TRBV6-3
j_call: TRBJ2-7
clone_size: few

cdr3_nt: TGTGCCAGCAGCTTAACTTCAGCCTCCCCCTACGAGCAGTACTTC
cdr3_aa: CASSLTSASPYEQYF
d_call: .
v_call: TRBV7-9
j_call: TRBJ2-7
clone_size: many

cdr3_nt: TGTGCCACCAGCAAAAAACCGGGAGGAGTGGGCACTGAAGCTTTCTTT
cdr3_aa: CATSKKPGGVGTEAFF
d_call: .
v_call: TRBV15
j_call: TRBJ1-1
clone_size: few

cdr3_nt: TGTGCCAGCAGTGAAAGGGGGTTAAGTCAGCCCCAGCATTTT
cdr3_aa: CASSERGLSQPQHF
d_call: .
v_call: TRBV2
j_call: TRBJ1-5
clone_size: many

cdr3_nt: TGTGCCATCAGTGACGGAGACAGGACCTACGAGCAGTACTTC
cdr3_aa: CAISDGDRTYEQYF
d_call: .
v_call: TRBV10-3
j_call: TRBJ2-7
clone_size: many

cdr3_nt: TGTGCCACCAGTGATGCCGCCGGGGGGACGGACAATGAGCAGTTCTTC
cdr3_aa: CATSDAAGGTDNEQFF
d_call: TRBD2
v_call: TRBV24-1
j_call: TRBJ2-1
clone_size: .

cdr3_nt: TGTGCCAGCACCGGAAACAGGGGAAATGAGCAGTTCTTC
cdr3_aa: CASTGNRGNEQFF
d_call: TRBD1
v_call: TRBV6-1
j_call: TRBJ2-1
clone_size: .

cdr3_nt: TGCGCCAGCAGCTTTGAGGGAGGCGAGACCCAGTACTTC
cdr3_aa: CASSFEGGETQYF
d_call: .
v_call: TRBV5-1
j_call: TRBJ2-5
clone_size: .

cdr3_nt: TGTGCCAGTAAAAAGGAGGGAGAGACCCAGTACTTC
cdr3_aa: CASKKEGETQYF
d_call: .
v_call: TRBV19
j_call: TRBJ2-5
clone_size: .

cdr3_nt: TGTGCCGGGAGGGACAGGGGGGCTGGAAACACCATATATTTT
cdr3_aa: CAGRDRGAGNTIYF
d_call: TRBD1
v_call: TRBV2
j_call: TRBJ1-3
clone_size: .

cdr3_nt: TGTGCCAGCAGCTTAAGACGGGACAGGGATATTGATGGCTACACCTTC
cdr3_aa: CASSLRRDRDIDGYTF
d_call: TRBD1
v_call: TRBV13
j_call: TRBJ1-2
clone_size: many

cdr3_nt: TGTGCCAGCAGCTTTGAGGGGCTTCGCAATCAGCCCCAGCATTTT
cdr3_aa: CASSFEGLRNQPQHF
d_call: .
v_call: TRBV7-9
j_call: TRBJ1-5
clone_size: once

cdr3_nt: TGTGCCAGCAGCCTCGACAGCTCCTACAATGAGCAGTTCTTC
cdr3_aa: CASSLDSSYNEQFF
d_call: .
v_call: TRBV5-1
j_call: TRBJ2-1
clone_size: many

cdr3_nt: TGTGCCGGCAGTTACGCGGTTGGGCAGGGGGCGCGTCAGCCCCAGCATTTT
cdr3_aa: CAGSYAVGQGARQPQHF
d_call: TRBD1
v_call: TRBV6-5
j_call: TRBJ1-5
clone_size: .

cdr3_nt: TGTGCCAGCAACTTGGCCCTAGCGGGATACCACTACGAGCAGTACTTC
cdr3_aa: CASNLALAGYHYEQYF
d_call: TRBD2
v_call: TRBV5-8
j_call: TRBJ2-7
clone_size: .

cdr3_nt: TGCGCCAGCAGCACAGGACAGGGCAACGAAAAACGGGCTTTCTTT
cdr3_aa: CASSTGQGNEKRAFF
d_call: TRBD1
v_call: TRBV5-1
j_call: TRBJ1-1
clone_size: .

cdr3_nt: TGTGCCAGCAGTGGGGGGGCGGACACTGAAGCTTTCTTT
cdr3_aa: CASSGGADTEAFF
d_call: .
v_call: TRBV2
j_call: TRBJ1-1
clone_size: many

cdr3_nt: TGTGCCAGCAGTTACTCGCTAGTGTGGGATGAGCAGTTCTTC
cdr3_aa: CASSYSLVWDEQFF
d_call: .
v_call: TRBV6-6
j_call: TRBJ2-1
clone_size: few

cdr3_nt: TGTGCCAGCAGCCAAGCGGGGCTAGCGGGAGGATGGGATACGCAGTATTTT
cdr3_aa: CASSQAGLAGGWDTQYF
d_call: TRBD2
v_call: TRBV3-1
j_call: TRBJ2-3
clone_size: .

cdr3_nt: TGTGCCAGCAGTGAACCGGGACAGGTCTACAATGAGCAGTTCTTC
cdr3_aa: CASSEPGQVYNEQFF
d_call: TRBD1
v_call: TRBV2
j_call: TRBJ2-1
clone_size: many

cdr3_nt: TGTGCCAGCAGCCCCTCAGACCATGACTACGAGCAGTACTTC
cdr3_aa: CASSPSDHDYEQYF
d_call: .
v_call: TRBV3-1
j_call: TRBJ2-7
clone_size: once

cdr3_nt: TGTGCCAGCAGTTTTGACGAGGGACACTATGGCTACACCTTC
cdr3_aa: CASSFDEGHYGYTF
d_call: .
v_call: TRBV28
j_call: TRBJ1-2
clone_size: few

cdr3_nt: TGTGCCAGCAGTTCGGGACAGCTCAGGATCCAGTACTTC
cdr3_aa: CASSSGQLRIQYF
d_call: TRBD1
v_call: TRBV28
j_call: TRBJ2-5
clone_size: many

cdr3_nt: TGTGCCAGCAGCTTGGTCGGGGATAACTATGGCTACACCTTC
cdr3_aa: CASSLVGDNYGYTF
d_call: .
v_call: TRBV5-4
j_call: TRBJ1-2
clone_size: .

cdr3_nt: TGCAGTGCTAGAGCTATTACAGTAGATACGCAGTATTTT
cdr3_aa: CSARAITVDTQYF
d_call: .
v_call: TRBV20-1
j_call: TRBJ2-3
clone_size: .

cdr3_nt: TGCGCCAGCAGCCAGGCCCCCAATGAAAAACTGTTTTTT
cdr3_aa: CASSQAPNEKLFF
d_call: .
v_call: TRBV5-1
j_call: TRBJ1-4
clone_size: many

cdr3_nt: TGTGCCAGCAGTCCCAGGACAGTGAACACTGAAGCTTTCTTT
cdr3_aa: CASSPRTVNTEAFF
d_call: .
v_call: TRBV27
j_call: TRBJ1-1
clone_size: many

cdr3_nt: TGCGCCAGCAGCCAAGAAATATTTAGGACTAGCGGCTCCTACGAGCAGTACTTC
cdr3_aa: CASSQEIFRTSGSYEQYF
d_call: TRBD2
v_call: TRBV4-1
j_call: TRBJ2-7
clone_size: few